This TCR beta chain was retrieved from a study of response to subunit inactivated influenza vaccine. TCRdb processed the RT-PCR reads anew with MiXCR; each CDR3 protein has one entry. The table records 500,000 to 600,000 distinct CDR3 sequences, about an eighth of them present only once. Germline-derived CDR1 and CDR2 are SGHDN and FVKESK. Trimming stripped 1 base from V and 3 bases from J, with 10 bases between. The length of the CDR3 is 15 residues. The rearrangement joins TRBV14 to TRBJ2-1, with D uncertain. Sequencing was performed on PBMCs from blood, taken more than 35 days after vaccination. The TCR sequence derives from a man aged 45-65 years who received an inactivated influenza vaccine. DNA of the CDR3: TGTGCCAGCAGCCAAGGGATCGTTGGCTACAATGAGCAGTTCTTC. It codes for CASSQGIVGYNEQFF. Supplemented by reference TRBV14 and TRBJ2-1, the full variable domain reads EAGVTQFPSHSVIEKGQTVTLRCDPISGHDNLYWYRRVMGKEIKFLLHFVKESKQDESGMPNNRFLAERTGGTYSTLKVQPAELEDSGVYFCASSQGIVGYNEQFFGPGTRLTVL.